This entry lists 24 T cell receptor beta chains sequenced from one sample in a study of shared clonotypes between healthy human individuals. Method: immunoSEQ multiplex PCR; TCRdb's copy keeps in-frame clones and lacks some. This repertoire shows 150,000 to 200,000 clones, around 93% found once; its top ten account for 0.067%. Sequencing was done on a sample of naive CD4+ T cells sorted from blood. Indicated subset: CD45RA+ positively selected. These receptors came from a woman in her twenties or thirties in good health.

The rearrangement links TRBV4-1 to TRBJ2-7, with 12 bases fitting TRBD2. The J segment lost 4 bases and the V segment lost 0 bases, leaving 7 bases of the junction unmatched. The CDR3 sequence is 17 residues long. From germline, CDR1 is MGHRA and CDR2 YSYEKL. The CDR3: CASSQEGLAGGLYEQYF. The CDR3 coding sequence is TGCGCCAGCAGCCAAGAGGGTCTAGCGGGAGGGCTATACGAGCAGTACTTC.

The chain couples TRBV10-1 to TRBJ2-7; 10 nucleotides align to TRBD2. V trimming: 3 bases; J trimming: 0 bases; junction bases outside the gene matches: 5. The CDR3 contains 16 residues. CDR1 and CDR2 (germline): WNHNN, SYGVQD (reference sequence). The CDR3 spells CASSDQRLAGSYEQYF. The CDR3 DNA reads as TGCGCCAGCAGTGACCAGAGACTAGCGGGCTCCTACGAGCAGTACTTC.

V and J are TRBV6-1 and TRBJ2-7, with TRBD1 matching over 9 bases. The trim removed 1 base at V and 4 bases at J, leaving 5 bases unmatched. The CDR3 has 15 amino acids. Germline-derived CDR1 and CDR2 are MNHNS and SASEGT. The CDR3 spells CASSEGTGERYEQYF. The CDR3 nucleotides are TGTGCCAGCAGTGAAGGGACAGGGGAAAGATACGAGCAGTACTTC.

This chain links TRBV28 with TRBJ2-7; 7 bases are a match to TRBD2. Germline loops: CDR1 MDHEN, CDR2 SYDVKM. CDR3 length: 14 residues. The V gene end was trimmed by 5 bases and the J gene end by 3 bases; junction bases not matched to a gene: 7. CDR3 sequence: CASSRGLDGYEQYF. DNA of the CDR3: TGTGCCAGCAGTCGAGGACTAGACGGCTACGAGCAGTACTTC.

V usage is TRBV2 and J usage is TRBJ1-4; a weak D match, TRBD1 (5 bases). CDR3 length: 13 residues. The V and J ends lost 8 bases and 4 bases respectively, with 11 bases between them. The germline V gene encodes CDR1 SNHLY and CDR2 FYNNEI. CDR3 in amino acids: CASGGDRNEKLFF. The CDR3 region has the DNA TGTGCCAGCGGGGGAGACCGTAATGAAAAACTGTTTTTT.

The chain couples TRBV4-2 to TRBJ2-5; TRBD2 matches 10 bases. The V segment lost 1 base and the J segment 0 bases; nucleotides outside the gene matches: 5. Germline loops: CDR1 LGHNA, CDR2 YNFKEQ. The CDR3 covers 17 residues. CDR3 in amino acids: CASSQGLAGEYQETQYF. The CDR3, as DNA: TGTGCCAGCAGCCAAGGGCTAGCGGGAGAGTACCAAGAGACCCAGTACTTC.

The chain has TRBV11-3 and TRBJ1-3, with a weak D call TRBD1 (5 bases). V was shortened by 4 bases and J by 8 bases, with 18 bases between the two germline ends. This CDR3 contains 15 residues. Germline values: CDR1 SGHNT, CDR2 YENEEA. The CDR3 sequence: CASSSGLGDGDTIYF. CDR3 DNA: TGTGCCAGCAGCTCCGGTTTGGGGGACGGAGACACCATATATTTT.

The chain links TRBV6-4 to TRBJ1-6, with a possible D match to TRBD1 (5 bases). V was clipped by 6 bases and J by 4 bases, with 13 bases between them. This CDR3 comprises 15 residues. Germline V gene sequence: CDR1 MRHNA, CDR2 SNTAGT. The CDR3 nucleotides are TGTGCCAGCAGGGAGACAGCTCGTTATAATTCACCCCTCCACTTT. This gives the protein CASRETARYNSPLHF.

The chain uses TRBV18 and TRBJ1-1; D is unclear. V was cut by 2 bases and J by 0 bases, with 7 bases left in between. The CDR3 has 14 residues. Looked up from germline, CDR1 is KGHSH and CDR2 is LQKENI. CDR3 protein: CASSPGPMNTEAFF. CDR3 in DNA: TGTGCCAGCTCACCAGGTCCTATGAACACTGAAGCTTTCTTT.

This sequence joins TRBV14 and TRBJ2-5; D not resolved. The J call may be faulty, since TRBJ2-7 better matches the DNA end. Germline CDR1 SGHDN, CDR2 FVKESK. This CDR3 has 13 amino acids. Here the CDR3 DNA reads TGTGCCAGCAGCCAAGTTACAACCTACGAGCAGTACTTC. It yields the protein CASSQVTTYEQYF.

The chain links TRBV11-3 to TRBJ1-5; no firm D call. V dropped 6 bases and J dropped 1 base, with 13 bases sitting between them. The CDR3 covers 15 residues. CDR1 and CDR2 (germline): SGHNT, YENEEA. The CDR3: CASRPGSGSNQPQHF. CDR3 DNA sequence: TGTGCCAGCAGACCCGGGAGTGGGAGCAATCAGCCCCAGCATTTT.

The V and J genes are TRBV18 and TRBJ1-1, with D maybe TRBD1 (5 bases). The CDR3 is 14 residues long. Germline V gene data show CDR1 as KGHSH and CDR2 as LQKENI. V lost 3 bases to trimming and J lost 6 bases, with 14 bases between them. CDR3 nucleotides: TGTGCCAGCTCACCTTATAGACAGTCCGCTGAAGCTTTCTTT. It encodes CASSPYRQSAEAFF.

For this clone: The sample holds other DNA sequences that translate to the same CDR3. CDR3 residues: CSARAYNEQFF. The DNA for the CDR3 is TGCAGTGCCAGGGCCTACAATGAGCAGTTCTTC. The rearrangement joins TRBV20-1 to TRBJ2-1; D might be TRBD1 (5 bases). V was clipped by 6 bases and J by 2 bases, with 5 bases between them. Germline-derived CDR1 and CDR2 are DFQATT and SNEGSKA (reference sequence). The CDR3 sequence is 11 residues long.

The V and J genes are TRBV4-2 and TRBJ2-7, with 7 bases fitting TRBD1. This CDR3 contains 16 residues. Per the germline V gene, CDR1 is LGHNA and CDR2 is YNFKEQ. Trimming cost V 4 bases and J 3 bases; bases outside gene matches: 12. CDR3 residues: CASSRDGQATYYEQYF. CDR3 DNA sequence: TGTGCCAGCAGCCGAGACGGACAGGCGACTTACTACGAGCAGTACTTC.

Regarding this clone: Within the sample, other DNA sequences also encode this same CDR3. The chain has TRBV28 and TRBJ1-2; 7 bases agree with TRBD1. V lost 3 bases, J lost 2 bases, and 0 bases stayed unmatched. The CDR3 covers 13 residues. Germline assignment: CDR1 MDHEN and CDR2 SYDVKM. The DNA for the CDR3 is TGTGCCAGCAGTTTGACAGGGAACTATGGCTACACCTTC. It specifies CASSLTGNYGYTF.

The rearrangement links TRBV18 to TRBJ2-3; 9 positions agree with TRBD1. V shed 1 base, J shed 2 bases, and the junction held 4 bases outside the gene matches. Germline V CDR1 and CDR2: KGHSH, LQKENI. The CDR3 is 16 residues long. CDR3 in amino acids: CASSPQGTGITDTQYF. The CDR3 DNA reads TGTGCCAGCTCACCACAGGGGACAGGGATCACAGATACGCAGTATTTT.

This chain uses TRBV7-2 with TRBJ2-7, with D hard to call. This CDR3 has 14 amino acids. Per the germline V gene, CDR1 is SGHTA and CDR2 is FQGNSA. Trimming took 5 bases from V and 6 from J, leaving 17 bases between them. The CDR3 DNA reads TGTGCCAGCAGCGCCCCCTCGGGCGGTGGCGAGCAGTACTTC. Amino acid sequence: CASSAPSGGGEQYF.

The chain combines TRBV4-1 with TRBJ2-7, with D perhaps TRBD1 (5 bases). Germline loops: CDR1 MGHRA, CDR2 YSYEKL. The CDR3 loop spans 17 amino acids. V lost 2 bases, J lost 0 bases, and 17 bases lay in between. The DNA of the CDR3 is TGCGCCAGCAGCCAATTCCCCCGCAACAGGAGCTCCTACGAGCAGTACTTC. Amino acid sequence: CASSQFPRNRSSYEQYF.

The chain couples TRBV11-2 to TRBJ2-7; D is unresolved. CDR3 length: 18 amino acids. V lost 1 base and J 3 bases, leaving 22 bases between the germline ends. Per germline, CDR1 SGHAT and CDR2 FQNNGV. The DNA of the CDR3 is TGTGCCAGCAGCTTAGTGGGCATAAGGACCCCGAAGGACTACGAGCAGTACTTC. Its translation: CASSLVGIRTPKDYEQYF.

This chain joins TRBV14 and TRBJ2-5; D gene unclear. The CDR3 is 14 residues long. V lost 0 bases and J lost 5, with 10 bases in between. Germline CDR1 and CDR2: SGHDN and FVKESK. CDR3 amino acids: CASSQDLGDETQYF. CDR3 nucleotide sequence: TGTGCCAGCAGCCAAGATCTGGGTGATGAGACCCAGTACTTC.

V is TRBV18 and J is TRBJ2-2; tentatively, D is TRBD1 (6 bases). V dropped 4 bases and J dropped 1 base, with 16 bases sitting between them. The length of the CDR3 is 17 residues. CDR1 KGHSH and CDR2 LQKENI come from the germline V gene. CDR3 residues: CASSHGTPRLNTGELFF. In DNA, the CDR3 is TGTGCCAGCTCACACGGGACACCCAGATTGAACACCGGGGAGCTGTTTTTT.

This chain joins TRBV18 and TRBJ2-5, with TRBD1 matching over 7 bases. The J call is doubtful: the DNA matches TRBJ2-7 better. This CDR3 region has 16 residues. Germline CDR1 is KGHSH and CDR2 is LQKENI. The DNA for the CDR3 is TGTGCCAGCTCACCACCTGGCGCCAGGGGGACCTACGAGCAGTACTTC. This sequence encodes CASSPPGARGTYEQYF.

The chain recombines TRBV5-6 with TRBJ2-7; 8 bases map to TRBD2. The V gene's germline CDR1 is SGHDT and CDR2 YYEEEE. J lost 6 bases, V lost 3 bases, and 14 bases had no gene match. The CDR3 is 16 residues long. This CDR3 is CASSWRGDWKHGEQYF. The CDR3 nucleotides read TGTGCCAGCAGCTGGCGGGGGGACTGGAAGCATGGCGAGCAGTACTTC.

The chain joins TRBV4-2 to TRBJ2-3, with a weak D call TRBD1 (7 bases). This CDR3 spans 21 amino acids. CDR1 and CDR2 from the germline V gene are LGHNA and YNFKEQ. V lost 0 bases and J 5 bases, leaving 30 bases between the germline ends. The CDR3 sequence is CASSQDKGTVPFLAGQDTQYF. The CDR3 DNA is TGTGCCAGCAGCCAAGATAAGGGGACAGTCCCTTTTTTGGCGGGACAAGATACGCAGTATTTT.